This note documents a single TCR beta chain sequence. Its specificity is unknown. The entry originates in a study of CD8 T cells in ankylosing spondylitis. With molecular barcodes, quantitative 5'-RACE was used to make the TCR beta libraries. Each CDR3 protein is one row after TCRdb ran MiXCR on the 5' RACE reads. The sample carries 400,000 or so distinct CDR3 sequences, roughly a quarter recorded once. The V and J ends lost 0 bases and 5 bases respectively, with 17 bases between them. The CDR3 sequence is 16 residues long. Per germline, CDR1 DFQATT and CDR2 SNEGSKA (reference sequence). Whole-study findings and limits: As for the disease-linked clones, they showed a CD8+ phenotype and occurred at relatively low frequencies in peripheral blood. From matched ankylosing spondylitis synovial fluid, disease-linked clones were reportedly recovered at significantly enriched levels. Typical of ankylosing spondylitis blood, it appeared, was a TCR beta motif of eight highly homologous variants.

The V call is TRBV20-1, the J call TRBJ1-5; perhaps TRBD1 as D (5 bases). Specimen: blood, either unsorted or a sorted T cell fraction (not recorded which). The receptor was isolated from a male donor with ankylosing spondylitis. As DNA, the CDR3 is TGCAGTGCTAGAGACCCTGCCCGGGGAGGGGATCAGCCCCAGCATTTT. Protein sequence: CSARDPARGGDQPQHF.